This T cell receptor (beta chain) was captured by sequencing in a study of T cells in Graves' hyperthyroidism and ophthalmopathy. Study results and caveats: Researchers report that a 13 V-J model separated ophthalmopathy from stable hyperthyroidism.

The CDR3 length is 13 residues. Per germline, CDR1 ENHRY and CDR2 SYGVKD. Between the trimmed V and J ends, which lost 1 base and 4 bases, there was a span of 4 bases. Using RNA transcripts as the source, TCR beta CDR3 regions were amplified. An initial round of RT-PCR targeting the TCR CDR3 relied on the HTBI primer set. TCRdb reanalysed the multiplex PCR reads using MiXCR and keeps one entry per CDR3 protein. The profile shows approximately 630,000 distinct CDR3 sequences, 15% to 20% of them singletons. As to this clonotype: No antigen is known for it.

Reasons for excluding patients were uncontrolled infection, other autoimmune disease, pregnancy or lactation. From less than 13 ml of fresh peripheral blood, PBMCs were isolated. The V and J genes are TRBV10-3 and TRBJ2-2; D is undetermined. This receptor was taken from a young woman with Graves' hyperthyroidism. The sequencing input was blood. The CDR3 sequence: CAISEWGTGELFF. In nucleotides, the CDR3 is TGTGCCATCAGTGAGTGGGGCACCGGGGAGCTGTTTTTT.